Listed below are T cell receptor beta chains from one sample, sequenced in a study of T cells in Graves' hyperthyroidism and ophthalmopathy. TCRdb recomputed calls from the multiplex PCR reads with MiXCR, one row per CDR3 protein. The table records under 450,000 distinct CDR3 sequences, approximately 14% of them present only once. Sequencing was performed on blood. These receptors were obtained from a young woman with Graves' hyperthyroidism. The CDR3 runs from the conserved cysteine through the conserved F or W. The D gene is left open where the match is weak. Size is stated for part of the rows, as once, few or many counts, or as a class when the clone is expanded.

J gene,clone size,V gene,D gene,CDR3 protein,CDR3 DNA
TRBJ1-5,.,TRBV4-2,.,CASSSNGGGNQPQHF,TGTGCCAGCAGCTCCAACGGGGGTGGGAATCAGCCCCAGCATTTT
TRBJ1-1,many,TRBV9,.,CASSRRQSGLYSEAFF,TGTGCCAGCAGCCGAAGACAGTCAGGTTTATACTCTGAAGCTTTCTTT
TRBJ1-2,many,TRBV11-2,.,CASSSAGASSFYGYTF,TGTGCCAGCAGCAGCGCTGGGGCAAGTTCGTTTTATGGCTACACCTTC
TRBJ1-1,many,TRBV5-5,.,CASSFTVGGFGTEAFF,TGTGCCAGCAGCTTTACAGTGGGGGGGTTTGGGACTGAAGCTTTCTTT
TRBJ1-2,few,TRBV7-2,TRBD1,CASSLSPPTGATNYGYTF,TGTGCCAGCAGCTTATCACCCCCGACAGGGGCCACTAACTATGGCTACACCTTC
TRBJ2-5,.,TRBV6-2/TRBV6-3,.,CASSYFSLGTQYF,TGTGCCAGCAGTTATTTCAGTCTGGGGACCCAGTACTTC
TRBJ1-5,few,TRBV29-1,.,CSVGDDQPQHF,TGCAGCGTTGGAGATGATCAGCCCCAGCATTTT
TRBJ1-4,many,TRBV11-2,.,CASSLGSLWVNEKLFF,TGTGCCAGCAGCTTAGGATCCCTGTGGGTGAATGAAAAACTGTTTTTT
TRBJ2-1,many,TRBV2,.,CASEPHAGDEQFF,TGTGCCAGCGAACCCCACGCCGGGGATGAGCAGTTCTTC
TRBJ2-7,many,TRBV28,.,CASSLGDATEQYF,TGTGCCAGCAGTTTAGGGGACGCCACCGAGCAGTACTTC
TRBJ2-1,.,TRBV9,.,CASSLEGDRSYNEQFF,TGTGCCAGCAGCTTAGAAGGTGACCGCTCCTACAATGAGCAGTTCTTC
TRBJ1-4,many,TRBV5-1,.,CASSLGRGTNEKLFF,TGCGCCAGCAGCTTGGGTAGGGGAACTAATGAAAAACTGTTTTTT
TRBJ2-3,many,TRBV7-3,TRBD2,CASSLVAGPDTQYF,TGTGCCAGCAGCCTAGTAGCGGGTCCAGATACGCAGTATTTT
TRBJ2-2,.,TRBV4-1,TRBD1,CASSHAGTVNTGELFF,TGCGCCAGCAGCCACGCCGGGACAGTGAACACCGGGGAGCTGTTTTTT
TRBJ2-7,many,TRBV29-1,.,CSATTGPYEQYF,TGCAGCGCTACGACAGGCCCCTACGAGCAGTACTTC
TRBJ1-4,many,TRBV12-3/TRBV12-4,.,CASSNPRGHEKLFF,TGTGCCAGCAGTAACCCGAGAGGTCATGAAAAACTGTTTTTT
TRBJ2-7,.,TRBV18,TRBD2,CASSPPGTSGRYEQYF,TGTGCCAGCTCACCACCCGGGACTAGCGGGAGGTACGAGCAGTACTTC
TRBJ2-3,.,TRBV5-4,.,CASTVRSGTDTQYF,TGTGCCAGCACCGTGAGGTCCGGCACAGATACGCAGTATTTT
TRBJ2-1,many,TRBV7-2,.,CASSLGTDNEQFF,TGTGCCAGCAGCTTAGGGACTGACAATGAGCAGTTCTTC
TRBJ2-3,many,TRBV11-2,.,CASSANGGGVDTQYF,TGTGCCAGCAGCGCGAATGGGGGCGGAGTGGATACGCAGTATTTT
TRBJ2-1,few,TRBV29-1,TRBD1,CSVEARDRGIYNEQFF,TGCAGCGTTGAGGCAAGGGACAGGGGTATATACAATGAGCAGTTCTTC
TRBJ2-2,many,TRBV2,.,CASSASGQGTGELFF,TGTGCCAGCAGCGCCTCGGGGCAGGGGACCGGGGAGCTGTTTTTT
TRBJ1-5,.,TRBV7-2,.,CASSLKDSQPQHF,TGTGCCAGCAGCTTGAAGGACTCTCAGCCCCAGCATTTT
TRBJ1-2,many,TRBV28,.,CASSLTLNYGYTF,TGTGCCAGCAGTTTAACCCTTAACTATGGCTACACCTTC
TRBJ2-7,few,TRBV9,.,CASSVGGTGPGVHEQYF,TGTGCCAGCAGCGTAGGAGGGACGGGCCCGGGCGTCCACGAGCAGTACTTC
TRBJ2-1,few,TRBV9,.,CASSRNSWAYNEQFF,TGTGCCAGCAGCCGCAACTCGTGGGCCTACAATGAGCAGTTCTTC
TRBJ1-1,few,TRBV13,.,CASSLSPTLGAFF,TGTGCCAGCAGCTTATCTCCGACACTCGGGGCTTTCTTT
TRBJ1-1,many,TRBV24-1,.,CATSDFMNTEAFF,TGTGCCACCAGTGATTTTATGAACACTGAAGCTTTCTTT
TRBJ1-5,.,TRBV24-1,TRBD1,CATRIGTGQDQPQHF,TGTGCCACCAGAATAGGGACAGGGCAAGATCAGCCCCAGCATTTT
TRBJ2-7,many,TRBV20-1,.,CSARFGRGTYEQYF,TGCAGTGCTAGATTTGGTAGGGGGACCTACGAGCAGTACTTC
TRBJ1-1,.,TRBV19,.,CASTHRDTDTEAFF,TGTGCCAGTACCCACCGGGACACAGACACTGAAGCTTTCTTT
TRBJ2-1,.,TRBV6-2/TRBV6-3,TRBD1,CASSLGQAPYNEQFF,TGTGCCAGCAGTTTGGGACAGGCGCCCTACAATGAGCAGTTCTTC
TRBJ2-2,.,TRBV28,TRBD1,CASREGQGGTGELFF,TGTGCCAGCAGAGAAGGACAGGGGGGAACCGGGGAGCTGTTTTTT
TRBJ2-5,many,TRBV6-1,.,CASTEGRREWYF,TGTGCCAGCACCGAGGGACGGAGAGAGTGGTACTTC
TRBJ1-1,many,TRBV4-1,.,CASSQDRTSRTEAFF,TGCGCCAGCAGCCAAGATAGGACCTCTCGCACTGAAGCTTTCTTT
TRBJ1-1,many,TRBV2,.,CASTLGAGPGTEAFF,TGTGCCAGCACCCTAGGGGCAGGCCCAGGGACTGAAGCTTTCTTT
TRBJ2-1,.,TRBV12-3/TRBV12-4,TRBD1,CASRTGGVKFF,TGTGCCAGCAGGACAGGGGGCGTTAAGTTCTTC
TRBJ1-1,many,TRBV5-1,.,CASSVTANTEAFF,TGCGCCAGCAGCGTGACAGCGAACACTGAAGCTTTCTTT
TRBJ2-5,many,TRBV20-1,TRBD1,CSANSPGGSVETQYF,TGCAGTGCTAACAGCCCAGGGGGTTCTGTAGAGACCCAGTACTTC
TRBJ2-7,.,TRBV11-2,TRBD2,CASSPPGLAARSSYEQYF,TGTGCCAGCAGCCCCCCGGGACTAGCGGCACGTAGCTCCTACGAGCAGTACTTC
TRBJ2-7,many,TRBV18,TRBD2,CASSPGGIEQYF,TGTGCCAGCTCACCGGGGGGGATAGAGCAGTACTTC
TRBJ2-1,.,TRBV20-1,TRBD2,CSATPSGYYNEQFF,TGCAGTGCGACCCCTAGCGGGTACTACAATGAGCAGTTCTTC
TRBJ2-3,.,TRBV10-3,.,CAISESSDPSTDTQYF,TGTGCCATCAGTGAGTCGTCGGATCCTAGCACAGATACGCAGTATTTT
TRBJ2-1,many,TRBV20-1,TRBD2,CSASSGSDYNEQFF,TGCAGTGCTAGTAGCGGGAGTGACTACAATGAGCAGTTCTTC
TRBJ2-3,many,TRBV11-1,TRBD2,CASSKLASDTQYF,TGTGCCAGCAGCAAACTAGCGTCGGATACGCAGTATTTT
TRBJ2-3,many,TRBV20-1,.,CSAVSDTQYF,TGCAGTGCTGTGAGTGATACGCAGTATTTT
TRBJ2-7,few,TRBV2,.,CASMTGGSYEQYF,TGTGCCAGCATGACCGGGGGCTCCTACGAGCAGTACTTC
TRBJ2-3,many,TRBV5-1,.,CASSPPGDTDTQYF,TGCGCCAGCAGCCCTCCCGGTGACACAGATACGCAGTATTTT
TRBJ2-5,.,TRBV20-1,.,CSATTQRETQYF,TGCAGTGCTACAACTCAGAGGGAGACCCAGTACTTC
TRBJ2-1,few,TRBV4-2,TRBD2,CASSRGTSGLTYNEQFF,TGTGCCAGCAGCCGAGGGACTAGCGGGCTTACCTACAATGAGCAGTTCTTC
TRBJ2-7,many,TRBV20-1,TRBD1,CSASVPTGAAYEQYF,TGCAGTGCTAGCGTTCCGACAGGGGCCGCTTACGAGCAGTACTTC
TRBJ2-3,.,TRBV7-8,TRBD2,CASSPLGLAGGRKLTDTQYF,TGTGCCAGCAGCCCCCTGGGATTAGCGGGGGGGAGGAAATTGACAGATACGCAGTATTTT
TRBJ2-3,.,TRBV18,TRBD1,CASSLRDRDTDTQYF,TGTGCCAGCTCACTACGGGACAGGGACACAGATACGCAGTATTTT
TRBJ1-2,few,TRBV6-1,TRBD1,CAGRRPGQHYGYTF,TGTGCCGGCAGGAGGCCGGGACAGCACTATGGCTACACCTTC
TRBJ1-6,few,TRBV20-1,.,CSARDPMDGGVHSPLHF,TGCAGTGCTAGAGATCCGATGGATGGGGGGGTTCATTCACCCCTCCACTTT
TRBJ2-3,few,TRBV10-1,TRBD2,CASSDSGTSVPDTQYF,TGCGCCAGCAGTGATTCCGGGACTAGCGTCCCGGATACGCAGTATTTT
TRBJ1-4,.,TRBV29-1,TRBD1,CSVEETGGPEKLFF,TGCAGCGTTGAAGAGACAGGGGGCCCGGAAAAACTGTTTTTT
TRBJ2-3,.,TRBV11-3,.,CARPGLFQDTQYF,TGTGCCAGGCCGGGCCTTTTTCAAGATACGCAGTATTTT